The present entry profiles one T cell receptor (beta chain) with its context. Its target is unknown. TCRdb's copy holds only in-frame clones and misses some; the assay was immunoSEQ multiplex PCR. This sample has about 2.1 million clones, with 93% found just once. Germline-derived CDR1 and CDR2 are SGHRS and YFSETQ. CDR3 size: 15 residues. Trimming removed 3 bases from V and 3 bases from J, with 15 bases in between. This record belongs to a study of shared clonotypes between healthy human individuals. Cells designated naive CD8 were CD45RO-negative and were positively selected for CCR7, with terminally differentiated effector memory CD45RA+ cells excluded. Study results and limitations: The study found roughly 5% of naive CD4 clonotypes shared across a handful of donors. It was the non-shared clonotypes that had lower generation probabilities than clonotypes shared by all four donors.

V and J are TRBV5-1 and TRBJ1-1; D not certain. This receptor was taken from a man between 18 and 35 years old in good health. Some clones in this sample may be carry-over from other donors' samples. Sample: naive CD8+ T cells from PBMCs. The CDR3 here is CASSSGQGTDTEAFF. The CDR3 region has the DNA TGCGCCAGCAGCTCCGGCCAAGGAACAGACACTGAAGCTTTCTTT.